Shown below are 3 T cell receptor beta chains from a single sample sequenced in a study of high-grade serous ovarian cancer treatment subgroups. Some clones are missing from TCRdb's copy, which holds only in-frame ones; the method was immunoSEQ multiplex PCR. Among about 1,200 clones listed, 65% to 70% were seen once. Tumor samples were taken before definitive surgery or chemotherapy. The material sequenced was tumor tissue. These receptors were collected from a human donor with high-grade serous ovarian cancer.

The chain links TRBV6-6 to TRBJ2-5; TRBD1 matches at 7 bases. The J segment lost 4 bases and the V segment lost 1 base, leaving 9 bases of the junction unmatched. CDR1 and CDR2 (germline): MNHNY, SVGAGI (reference sequence). The CDR3 is made up of 16 amino acids. Written as DNA, the CDR3 is TGTGCCAGCAGTTACTACAGAACCTCAGGGGGAGAGACCCAGTACTTC. It codes for CASSYYRTSGGETQYF.

The chain uses TRBV9 and TRBJ1-6; a weak D match, TRBD1 (5 bases). Per germline, CDR1 SGDLS and CDR2 YYNGEE. Trimming took off 3 bases at V and 10 bases at J, with 14 bases between the two ends. CDR3 length: 14 amino acids. The CDR3 coding sequence is TGTGCCAGCAGCGACAGGAACCTGGGCTCACCCCTCCACTTT. The encoded protein is CASSDRNLGSPLHF.

The V gene is TRBV2, the J gene TRBJ2-7, with 10 bases that match TRBD1. Looked up from germline, CDR1 is SNHLY and CDR2 is FYNNEI. V was pared by 7 bases and J by 3 bases, with 6 bases of the junction left unmatched. CDR3 size: 14 residues. The CDR3 is CASTETGGIYEQYF. The CDR3 DNA reads TGTGCCAGCACTGAGACAGGGGGCATCTACGAGCAGTACTTC.